The 4 T cell receptor beta chains in this list originate from one sample, sequenced in a study of identical twins. TCRdb reprocessed the 5' RACE reads via MiXCR and lists one record per CDR3 protein. Among 690,000 or so distinct CDR3 sequences, under 9% were seen once, and the ten largest hold approximately 0.89%. A further study also used this sample, focusing on yellow fever vaccine responses in identical twins.

Sequenced input: PBMCs. These receptors were obtained from a woman under 30 in good health.

Only a few counts were recorded for this clonotype. The chain links TRBV29-1 to TRBJ2-1; possible D gene TRBD1, 6 bases. The germline gives CDR1 SQVTM, CDR2 ANQGSEA. The CDR3 has 14 amino acids. Trimming pared 4 bases from V and 4 bases from J, leaving 14 bases between. CDR3 sequence reads: CSVGGQGGYNEQFF. The CDR3 DNA sequence: TGCAGCGTTGGGGGGCAGGGCGGATACAATGAGCAGTTCTTC.

This clonotype was picked up one time. The J gene is TRBJ2-1, the V gene TRBV6-1; TRBD2 might be the D (6 bases). This CDR3 spans 16 amino acids. Trimming removed 4 bases at V and 4 bases at J, with 17 bases between. Germline V gene data show CDR1 as MNHNS and CDR2 as SASEGT. Here the CDR3 DNA reads TGTGCCAGCAGTGCTCCGGGACTCCGAACGTACAATGAGCAGTTCTTC. Translating it yields CASSAPGLRTYNEQFF.

This chain uses TRBV28 with TRBJ2-4, with a possible D match to TRBD2 (5 bases). Germline assignment: CDR1 MDHEN and CDR2 SYDVKM. V shed 5 bases and J shed 1 base, with 27 bases lying between them. The CDR3 contains 20 residues. CDR3 sequence: CASSPYGIASGRNAKNIQYF. The CDR3 coding sequence is TGTGCCAGCAGTCCCTACGGGATTGCTTCGGGCAGGAATGCCAAAAACATTCAGTACTTC.

This clonotype showed up many times. The V and J genes are TRBV19 and TRBJ1-1, with 7 positions matching TRBD1. V shed 3 bases, J shed 0 bases, and the junction held 10 bases outside the gene matches. The CDR3 spans 17 residues. Per the germline V gene, CDR1 is LNHDA and CDR2 is SQIVND (reference sequence). CDR3 amino acids: CASSIITTGDMNTEAFF. The DNA of the CDR3 is TGTGCCAGTAGTATCATCACAACAGGGGACATGAACACTGAAGCTTTCTTT.